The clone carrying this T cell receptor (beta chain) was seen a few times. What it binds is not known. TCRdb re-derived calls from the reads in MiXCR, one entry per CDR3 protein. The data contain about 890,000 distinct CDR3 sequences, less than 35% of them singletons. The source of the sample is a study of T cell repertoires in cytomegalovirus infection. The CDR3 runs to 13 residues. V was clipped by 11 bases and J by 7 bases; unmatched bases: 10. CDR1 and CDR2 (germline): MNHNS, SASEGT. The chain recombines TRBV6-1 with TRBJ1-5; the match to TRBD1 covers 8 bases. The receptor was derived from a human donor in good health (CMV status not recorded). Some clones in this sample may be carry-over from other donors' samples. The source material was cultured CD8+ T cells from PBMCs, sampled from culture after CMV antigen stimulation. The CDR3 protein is CAGPRGPGQPQHF. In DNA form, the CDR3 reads TGTGCCGGACCCAGGGGGCCGGGACAGCCCCAGCATTTT.